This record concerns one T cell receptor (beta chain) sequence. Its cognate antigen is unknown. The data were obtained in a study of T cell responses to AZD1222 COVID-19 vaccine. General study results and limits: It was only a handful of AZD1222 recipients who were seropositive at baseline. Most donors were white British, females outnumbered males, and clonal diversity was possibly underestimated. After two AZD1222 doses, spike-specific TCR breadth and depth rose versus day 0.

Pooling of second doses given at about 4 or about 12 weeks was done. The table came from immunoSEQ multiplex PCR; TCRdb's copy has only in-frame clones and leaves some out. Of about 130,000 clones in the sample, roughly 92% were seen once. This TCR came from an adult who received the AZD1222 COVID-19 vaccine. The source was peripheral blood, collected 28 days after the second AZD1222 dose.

The CDR3 DNA reads as TGTGCCAGCAGCTCCTCGCAGGGGGGAAATTCACCCCTCCACTTT. Protein: CASSSSQGGNSPLHF. This chain links TRBV7-2 with TRBJ1-6; 7 bases are a match to TRBD1. With V trimmed by 4 bases and J by 7 bases, 7 bases remained unmatched. From germline, CDR1 is SGHTA and CDR2 FQGNSA. This CDR3 is 15 amino acids long.